This T cell receptor (beta chain) derives from a study of blood T cell repertoires in COVID-19. Per the original data handling: Amplification of reference gene primers was used by the study to estimate nucleated cell counts. The data were produced by immunoSEQ multiplex PCR, yet TCRdb's version contains in-frame clones alone and is incomplete. V and J calls and clone size are copied from that table; D and trimming were computed from the DNA. The sample holds about 210,000 clones, about 82% seen once. The cohort comprised adults aged roughly 18 to 95 years residing in approximately 25 US areas. Each participant's cohort was designated according to participant-reported clinical history. The V gene lost 2 bases and the J gene lost 0 bases, with 15 bases spanning the gap. The CDR3 contains 16 residues. Germline CDR1 is SGHRS and CDR2 is YFSETQ.

Sequences were obtained from PBMCs or T cells enriched from blood (not recorded which). The receptor was isolated from a man between 40 and 49 years old with acute COVID-19. The chain is built from TRBV5-1 and TRBJ2-7; tentatively, D is TRBD1 (6 bases). The CDR3 protein is CASSFTTGPSSYEQYF. The CDR3 DNA is TGCGCCAGCAGCTTTACTACAGGGCCCAGCTCCTACGAGCAGTACTTC.